The next 3 T cell receptor beta chains were all read from a single sample in a study of cytomegalovirus exposure and HLA in healthy donors. The PCR ran on 60 Vbeta and 13 Jbeta primers. Data came from immunoSEQ multiplex PCR; TCRdb stores just in-frame clones and leaves some out. The data show approximately 150,000 clones, about 64% seen once. The specimen was PBMCs. The receptors derive from a woman in her sixties or seventies in good health and CMV-seropositive.

This clone was counted between two and nine times. This sequence joins TRBV25-1 and TRBJ2-1; 7 nucleotides match TRBD2. V shed 3 bases, J shed 2 bases, and the junction held 7 bases outside the gene matches. This CDR3 has 16 amino acids. Germline CDR1 MGHDK, CDR2 SYGVNS. The CDR3 is CASSDPSGGTYNEQFF. CDR3 DNA: TGTGCCAGCAGTGACCCCTCGGGGGGAACCTACAATGAGCAGTTCTTC.

J is TRBJ2-2 and V is TRBV7-2, with 9 bases lining up with TRBD2. The CDR3 covers 17 residues. CDR1 and CDR2 from the germline V gene are SGHTA and FQGNSA. J gave up 0 bases and V 2 bases, and 4 bases lay outside the gene matches. CDR3 sequence reads: CASSLIGLASNTGELFF. DNA of the CDR3: TGTGCCAGCAGCTTAATCGGACTAGCGTCGAACACCGGGGAGCTGTTTTTT.

Only one count was recorded for this clone. The genes are TRBV10-3 and TRBJ1-3; 7 bases map to TRBD1. V lost 3 bases, J lost 9 bases, and 2 bases stayed unmatched. CDR1 ENHRY and CDR2 SYGVKD come from the germline V gene. This CDR3 is 12 amino acids long. In DNA, the CDR3 is TGTGCCATCAGTGAACAGGGGAGCACCATATATTTT. This encodes CAISEQGSTIYF.